This T cell receptor beta chain was recovered during a study of T-cell reconstitution after alpha-beta-depleted transplantation in children. Unique molecular identifiers were built into the TCRbeta library. One entry per CDR3 protein, called by TCRdb with MiXCR from the PCR reads. The table includes 490,000 or so distinct CDR3 sequences, under 15% detected once. Germline V gene data show CDR1 as SQVTM and CDR2 as ANQGSEA. CDR3 size: 15 residues. The ends lost 6 bases at V and 3 bases at J; junction bases unmatched: 10. This TCR was recovered from a human donor who donated a stem cell graft to a child with combined immunodeficiency. The starting material was PBMCs from the stem cell graft donor, obtained from the stem cell graft. This sequence joins TRBV29-1 and TRBJ2-1, with TRBD2 matching over 8 bases. The CDR3 is CSVPAGGTSYNEQFF. For the CDR3, the DNA is TGCAGCGTGCCGGCGGGCGGGACTAGCTACAATGAGCAGTTCTTC.